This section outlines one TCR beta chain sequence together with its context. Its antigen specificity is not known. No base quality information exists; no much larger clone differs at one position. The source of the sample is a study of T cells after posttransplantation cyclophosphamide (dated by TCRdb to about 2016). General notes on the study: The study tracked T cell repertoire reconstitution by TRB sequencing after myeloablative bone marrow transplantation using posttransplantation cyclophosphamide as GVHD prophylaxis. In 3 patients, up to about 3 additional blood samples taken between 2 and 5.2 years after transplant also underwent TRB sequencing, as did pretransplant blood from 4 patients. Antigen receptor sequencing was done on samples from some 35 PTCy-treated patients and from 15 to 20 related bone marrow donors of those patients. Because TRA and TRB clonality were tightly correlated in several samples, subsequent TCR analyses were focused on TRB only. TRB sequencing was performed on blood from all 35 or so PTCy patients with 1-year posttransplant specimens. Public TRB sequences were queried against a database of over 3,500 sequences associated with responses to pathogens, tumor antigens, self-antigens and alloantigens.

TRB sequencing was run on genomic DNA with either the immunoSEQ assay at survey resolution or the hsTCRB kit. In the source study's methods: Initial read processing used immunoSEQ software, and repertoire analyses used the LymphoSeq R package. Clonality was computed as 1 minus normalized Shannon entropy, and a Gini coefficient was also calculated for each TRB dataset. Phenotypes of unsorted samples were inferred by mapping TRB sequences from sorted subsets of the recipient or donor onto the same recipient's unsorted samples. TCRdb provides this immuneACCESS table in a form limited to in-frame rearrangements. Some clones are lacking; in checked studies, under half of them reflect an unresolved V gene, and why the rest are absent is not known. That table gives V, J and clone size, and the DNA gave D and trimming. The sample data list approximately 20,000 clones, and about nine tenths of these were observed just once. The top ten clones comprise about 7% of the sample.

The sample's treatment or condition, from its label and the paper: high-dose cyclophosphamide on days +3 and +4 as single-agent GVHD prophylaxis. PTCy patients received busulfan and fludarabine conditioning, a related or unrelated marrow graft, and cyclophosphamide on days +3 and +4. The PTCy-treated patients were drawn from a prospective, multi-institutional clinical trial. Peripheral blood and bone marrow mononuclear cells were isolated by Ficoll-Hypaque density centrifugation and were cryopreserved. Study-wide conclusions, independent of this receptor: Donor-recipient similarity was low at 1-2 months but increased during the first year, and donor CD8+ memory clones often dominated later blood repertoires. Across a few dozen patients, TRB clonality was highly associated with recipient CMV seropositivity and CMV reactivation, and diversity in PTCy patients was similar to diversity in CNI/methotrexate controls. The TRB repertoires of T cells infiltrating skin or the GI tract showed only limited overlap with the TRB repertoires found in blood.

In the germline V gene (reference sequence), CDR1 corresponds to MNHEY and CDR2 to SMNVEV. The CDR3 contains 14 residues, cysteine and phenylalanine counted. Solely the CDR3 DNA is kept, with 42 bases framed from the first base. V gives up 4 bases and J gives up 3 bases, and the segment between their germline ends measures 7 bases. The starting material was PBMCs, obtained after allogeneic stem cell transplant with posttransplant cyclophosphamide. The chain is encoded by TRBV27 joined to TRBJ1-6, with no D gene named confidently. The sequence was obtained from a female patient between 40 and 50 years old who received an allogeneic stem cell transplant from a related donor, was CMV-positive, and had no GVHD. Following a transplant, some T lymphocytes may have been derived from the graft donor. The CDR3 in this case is CASSSRLYNSPLHF. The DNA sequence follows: TGTGCCAGCAGTTCGAGGCTCTATAATTCACCCCTCCACTTT.